This TCR beta chain is drawn from a study of sequential checkpoint blockade in melanoma. The sample's treatment: randomized to nivolumab then ipilimumab (arm A) or the reverse (arm B). Repertoires were generated with immunoSEQ multiplex PCR, while TCRdb's copy carries only in-frame clones and drops some. Of more than 5,000 clones listed, roughly 50% are singletons. Losses at the gene ends were 0 bases for V and 5 bases for J; bases not matched to a gene: 6. The CDR3 has 15 residues. Germline-derived CDR1 and CDR2 are SEHNR and FQNEAQ (reference sequence). The source of this sequence is a human donor with melanoma. Sequencing used CD8+ T cells sorted from blood (inferred from file names), obtained from a patient given nivolumab and ipilimumab in sequence. The chain links TRBV7-9 to TRBJ1-1; 7 nucleotides match TRBD1. CDR3 in amino acids: CASSLAMKGATEAFF. CDR3 DNA sequence: TGTGCCAGCAGCTTAGCGATGAAGGGGGCTACTGAAGCTTTCTTT.